This TCR beta chain was obtained from a study of T cells after posttransplantation cyclophosphamide. Study outcomes and limitations: Tissue-infiltrating T cells from skin or gut overlapped little with blood T cells. TRB clonality was highly associated with recipient CMV seropositivity and reactivation.

Sampled 1 year posttransplant, controls received myeloablative marrow transplants, methotrexate and a calcineurin inhibitor. V trimming: 0 bases; J trimming: 5 bases; junction bases outside the gene matches: 24. Germline-derived CDR1 and CDR2 are LNHNV and YYDKDF (reference sequence). The CDR3 runs 21 residues. In regard to this clone: Its antigen is as yet unknown.

Clones were sequenced by immunoSEQ multiplex PCR, and TCRdb holds only the in-frame ones, with some missing. This table has roughly 24,000 clones, about 89% appearing once. The sequenced sample was PBMCs, obtained after an allogeneic stem cell transplant with a calcineurin inhibitor and methotrexate. This TCR derives from a female patient between 50 and 59 years old who received an allogeneic stem cell transplant from an unrelated donor, was CMV-positive, and had chronic GVHD only. Some T cells may trace back to the graft donor. The chain is built from TRBV15 and TRBJ2-5; 7 positions agree with TRBD2. The CDR3 sequence: CATSRDHFTDRFSGLVETQYF. CDR3 DNA sequence: TGTGCCACCAGCAGAGATCATTTTACTGACCGGTTCTCTGGACTAGTGGAGACCCAGTACTTC.